These 30 T cell receptor beta chains were sequenced from one sample in a study of T cell changes during pregnancy in multiple sclerosis. Assay: immunoSEQ multiplex PCR; the TCRdb copy retains only in-frame clones and omits some. The table shows approximately 94,000 clones, with approximately 90% occurring only once. Sequences were derived from peripheral blood, sampled after pregnancy. The origin of the receptors is a female donor with multiple sclerosis, enrolled in a pregnancy study.

The chain uses TRBV18 and TRBJ1-1; D remains unclear. The germline V gene encodes CDR1 KGHSH and CDR2 LQKENI. The CDR3 has 13 residues. V lost 0 bases to trimming and J lost 5 bases, with 7 bases between them. CDR3 loop: CASSPPGRTEAFF. CDR3 sequence (DNA): TGTGCCAGCTCACCACCCGGGAGAACTGAAGCTTTCTTT.

The chain links TRBV28 to TRBJ1-5; the D gene is possibly TRBD1 (6 bases). The CDR3 is made up of 15 amino acids. Trimming shortened V by 2 bases and J by 5 bases, and 13 bases separated the two germline ends. Germline CDR1 reads MDHEN; CDR2 reads SYDVKM. CDR3 amino acids: CASSLRDTDYQPQHF. The DNA for the CDR3 is TGTGCCAGCAGTTTAAGGGACACAGATTATCAGCCCCAGCATTTT.

V and J are TRBV10-3 and TRBJ2-5; the match to TRBD2 covers 12 bases. V trimming: 10 bases; J trimming: 4 bases; junction bases outside the gene matches: 19. CDR1 and CDR2 (germline): ENHRY, SYGVKD. The CDR3 is 18 amino acids. In DNA, the CDR3 is TGTGCCACGGCCACACCTAGCCTAGCGGGGGGGCATGGAGAGACCCAGTACTTC. This codes for CATATPSLAGGHGETQYF.

The chain has TRBV9 and TRBJ2-2; a weak D match, TRBD1 (6 bases). The V gene's germline CDR1 is SGDLS and CDR2 YYNGEE. Trimming stripped 4 bases from V and 3 bases from J, with 16 bases between. The CDR3 contains 16 residues. CDR3 region: CASSPTWGLDTGELFF. CDR3 bases: TGTGCCAGCAGCCCTACGTGGGGGCTCGACACCGGGGAGCTGTTTTTT.

The rearrangement links TRBV28 to TRBJ1-2, with 7 bases that match TRBD1. The CDR3 length is 11 residues. The trim removed 8 bases at V and 3 bases at J, leaving 0 bases unmatched. Germline-derived CDR1 and CDR2 are MDHEN and SYDVKM. CDR3 sequence: CASGTDYGYTF. The CDR3 DNA follows: TGTGCCAGCGGGACAGACTATGGCTACACCTTC.

This chain uses TRBV6-1 with TRBJ1-1; the D gene is possibly TRBD1 (5 bases). Trimming took off 4 bases at V and 3 bases at J, with 9 bases between the two ends. The CDR3 is 13 amino acids. Looked up from germline, CDR1 is MNHNS and CDR2 is SASEGT. CDR3 residues: CASSVGVDTEAFF. CDR3 DNA sequence: TGTGCCAGCAGTGTAGGGGTTGACACTGAAGCTTTCTTT.

The genes are TRBV7-3 and TRBJ1-1, with D perhaps matching TRBD1 (5 bases). The V gene's germline CDR1 is SGHTA and CDR2 FQGTGA. Between the trimmed V and J ends, which lost 5 bases and 5 bases, there was a span of 21 bases. This CDR3 comprises 16 residues. The CDR3 here is CASSPRQGAGGTEAFF. CDR3 DNA: TGTGCCAGCAGCCCCCGACAAGGGGCTGGAGGGACTGAAGCTTTCTTT.

This clone has a single count. V usage is TRBV7-9 and J usage is TRBJ2-7; TRBD1 might be the D (6 bases). The CDR3 has 16 residues. Per the germline V gene, CDR1 is SEHNR and CDR2 is FQNEAQ (reference sequence). The ends were cut back, 4 bases at V and 4 bases at J, with 20 bases in the middle. The CDR3 loop is CASSSDNRVPFYEQYF. In DNA, the CDR3 is TGTGCCAGCAGCTCCGACAACAGGGTCCCTTTTTACGAGCAGTACTTC.

This clone was recorded once. The chain carries TRBV18 and TRBJ1-2; D possibly corresponds to TRBD1 (5 bases). Trimming took off 3 bases at V and 8 bases at J, with 7 bases between the two ends. This CDR3 has 11 amino acids. CDR1 is KGHSH, CDR2 LQKENI, per germline. The CDR3 region is CASSPDNGYTF. In DNA form, the CDR3 reads TGTGCCAGCTCACCGGACAACGGCTACACCTTC. The whole variable domain, filled in from reference TRBV18 and TRBJ1-2, reads NAGVMQNPRHLVRRRGQEARLRCSPMKGHSHVYWYRQLPEEGLKFMVYLQKENIIDESGMPKERFSAEFPKEGPSILRIQQVVRGDSAAYFCASSPDNGYTFGSGTRLTVV.

In its sample, this clone was seen once. The rearrangement joins TRBV16 to TRBJ1-3; D perhaps matches TRBD1 (5 bases). V was shortened by 0 bases and J by 0 bases, with 9 bases between the two germline ends. This CDR3 comprises 16 residues. Per the germline V gene, CDR1 is KGHSY and CDR2 is FQNENV. The CDR3 DNA follows: TGTGCCAGCAGCCAATCCGGGGGGTTCTCTGGAAACACCATATATTTT. It specifies CASSQSGGFSGNTIYF.

V is TRBV5-6 and J is TRBJ2-5, with TRBD2 matching over 9 bases. The CDR3 consists of 16 residues. Trimming took 2 bases from V and 5 from J; bases not matched to a gene: 10. CDR1 SGHDT and CDR2 YYEEEE come from the germline V gene. In nucleotides, the CDR3 is TGTGCCAGCAGCTTCCTCGGACTAGCGCAGAGGGAGACCCAGTACTTC. Protein: CASSFLGLAQRETQYF.

Only one count was recorded for this clone. The V call is TRBV5-1, the J call TRBJ2-3, with D perhaps TRBD1 (6 bases). V was clipped by 4 bases and J by 2 bases, with 14 bases between them. CDR3 length: 15 amino acids. The germline V gene encodes CDR1 SGHRS and CDR2 YFSETQ. CDR3 sequence: CASSLGGGSTDTQYF. DNA for the CDR3: TGCGCCAGCAGCCTTGGGGGCGGGTCCACAGATACGCAGTATTTT. The whole variable domain, filled in from reference TRBV5-1 and TRBJ2-3, reads KAGVTQTPRYLIKTRGQQVTLSCSPISGHRSVSWYQQTPGQGLQFLFEYFSETQRNKGNFPGRFSGRQFSNSRSEMNVSTLELGDSALYLCASSLGGGSTDTQYFGPGTRLTVL.

This clone was counted once. The V gene is TRBV6-4, the J gene TRBJ2-3; no clear D. Per the germline V gene, CDR1 is MRHNA and CDR2 is SNTAGT. CDR3 length: 14 amino acids. Trimming stripped 5 bases from V and 4 bases from J, with 13 bases between. CDR3 nucleotides: TGTGCCAGCAGTCCACAAGATCGCCCAGATACGCAGTATTTT. Its translation: CASSPQDRPDTQYF.

The rearrangement joins TRBV29-1 to TRBJ2-7; 7 bases are shared with TRBD2. The germline gives CDR1 SQVTM, CDR2 ANQGSEA. The CDR3 runs to 14 residues. J gave up 1 base and V 6 bases, and 9 bases lay outside the gene matches. DNA for the CDR3: TGCAGCGTGAGTGGCGGGAGAGAATCCTACGAGCAGTACTTC. This encodes CSVSGGRESYEQYF.

The chain links TRBV5-5 to TRBJ1-2; 7 bases map to TRBD1. CDR3 length: 14 residues. The germline V gene has CDR1 SGHKS and CDR2 YYEKEE (reference sequence). Germline trimming cut 4 bases from V and 3 bases from J; bases unmatched to any gene: 6. CDR3 residues: CASSPGTAYYGYTF. The CDR3 coding sequence is TGTGCCAGCAGCCCCGGGACAGCTTACTATGGCTACACCTTC.

The gene calls are TRBV5-8 and TRBJ1-3; D unresolved. Trimming left V 4 bases short and J 4 bases short, with 12 bases between. Germline loops: CDR1 SGHTS, CDR2 YDEGEE. This CDR3 contains 14 residues. CDR3 bases: TGTGCCAGCAGCCACGATAAGAGGGGAAACACCATATATTTT. It is translated as CASSHDKRGNTIYF.

The chain is built from TRBV7-3 and TRBJ2-1; 11 nucleotides agree with TRBD2. V lost 7 bases to trimming and J lost 7 bases; unmatched junction nucleotides: 6. Germline CDR1 and CDR2: SGHTA and FQGTGA. The CDR3 runs to 14 residues. CDR3 sequence reads: CASTHSGGANEQFF. The CDR3 nucleotides read TGTGCCAGCACACATAGCGGGGGGGCGAATGAGCAGTTCTTC.

A word on this clone: At one of its ends the junction is not consistent with the germline gene, which may arise from a read error. V gene TRBV7-7 combines with J gene TRBJ2-5; tentative D call: TRBD2 (5 bases). Germline CDR1 SSHAT, CDR2 FNYEAQ (reference sequence). This CDR3 has 14 amino acids. CDR3 protein: CASSFGSRGETQYF. The CDR3 nucleotides read TGTGCTAGCAGCTTTGGTTCTAGAGGGGAGACCCAGTACTTC.

This chain links TRBV7-8 with TRBJ2-7; 15 bases fit TRBD2. V lost 5 bases to trimming and J lost 3 bases; unmatched junction nucleotides: 11. Germline lookup yields CDR1 SGHVS and CDR2 FQNEAQ. This CDR3 contains 18 residues. This CDR3 reads CASSLGLAGGGTNYEQYF. The CDR3 DNA reads as TGTGCCAGCAGCCTAGGACTAGCGGGAGGGGGGACAAACTACGAGCAGTACTTC.

The chain is built from TRBV9 and TRBJ1-2, with 9 nucleotides matching TRBD1. Germline trimming cut 1 base from V and 7 bases from J; bases unmatched to any gene: 8. The CDR3 contains 15 residues. CDR1 is SGDLS, CDR2 YYNGEE, per germline. CDR3 bases: TGTGCCAGCAGCGTAAAAGGACAGGGGTCTAGTGGCTACACCTTC. It translates to CASSVKGQGSSGYTF.

This clone was recorded once. The J gene is TRBJ1-1, the V gene TRBV7-2, with 7 bases identical to TRBD1. J gave up 7 bases and V 5 bases, and 7 bases lay outside the gene matches. The CDR3 runs 13 residues. The germline gives CDR1 SGHTA, CDR2 FQGNSA. CDR3 sequence: CASSKTGQYEAFF. The CDR3, as DNA: TGTGCCAGCAGCAAAACGGGACAGTATGAAGCTTTCTTT.

The chain recombines TRBV6-6 with TRBJ2-3, with D possibly matching TRBD1 (6 bases). CDR3 length equals 16 residues. V dropped 5 bases and J dropped 2 bases, with 17 bases sitting between them. CDR1 and CDR2 (germline): MNHNY, SVGAGI (reference sequence). The CDR3, as DNA: TGTGCCAGCAGTCCGCAGACAGGCAGCATCACAGATACGCAGTATTTT. It translates to CASSPQTGSITDTQYF.

The chain employs TRBV6-1 and TRBJ2-1, with 9 bases that match TRBD2. The CDR3 is made up of 15 amino acids. Germline-derived CDR1 and CDR2 are MNHNS and SASEGT. V lost 7 bases, J lost 7 bases, and 11 bases stayed unmatched. The CDR3, as DNA: TGTGCCAGCACTGCTCGGGGCGGGAGGGTGAATGAGCAGTTCTTC. Protein sequence: CASTARGGRVNEQFF.

DNA for the CDR3: TGTGCCAGCAGCTTAGATGGTAGCGGCACTGAAGCTTTCTTT. It codes for CASSLDGSGTEAFF. This rearrangement joins TRBV7-9 to TRBJ1-1; no clear D gene. This CDR3 spans 14 amino acids. V lost 1 base and J lost 4, with 10 bases in between. Germline-derived CDR1 and CDR2 are SEHNR and FQNEAQ (reference sequence). Drawing the rest from reference TRBV7-9 and TRBJ1-1, the complete variable domain is DTGVSQNPRHKITKRGQNVTFRCDPISEHNRLYWYRQTLGQGPEFLTYFQNEAQLEKSRLLSDRFSAERPKGSFSTLEIQRTEQGDSAMYLCASSLDGSGTEAFFGQGTRLTVV.

The chain combines TRBV29-1 with TRBJ2-1; D is unclear. Germline V gene data show CDR1 as SQVTM and CDR2 as ANQGSEA. The CDR3 contains 10 residues. V lost 4 bases and J lost 6, with 4 bases in between. CDR3 region: CSVGSNEQFF. Here the CDR3 DNA reads TGCAGCGTTGGCAGCAATGAGCAGTTCTTC.

The V gene is TRBV29-1, the J gene TRBJ2-1; 7 positions match TRBD1. Per the germline V gene, CDR1 is SQVTM and CDR2 is ANQGSEA. This CDR3 spans 14 amino acids. The V segment lost 6 bases and the J segment 6 bases; nucleotides outside the gene matches: 11. The CDR3 loop is CSVPRQGPVNEQFF. CDR3 DNA: TGCAGCGTCCCGAGACAGGGACCGGTCAATGAGCAGTTCTTC.

The chain links TRBV19 to TRBJ2-3, with D perhaps TRBD2 (5 bases). Trimming pared 3 bases from V and 2 bases from J, leaving 9 bases between. Germline CDR1 and CDR2: LNHDA and SQIVND (reference sequence). This CDR3 comprises 14 residues. CDR3: CASSMSGYTDTQYF. The DNA of the CDR3 is TGTGCCAGTAGTATGAGCGGATACACAGATACGCAGTATTTT.

The chain uses TRBV6-1 and TRBJ2-2; weak D call: TRBD2 (6 bases). From germline, CDR1 is MNHNS and CDR2 SASEGT. The ends were cut back, 5 bases at V and 9 bases at J, with 16 bases in the middle. The CDR3 covers 14 residues. CDR3 nucleotide sequence: TGTGCCAGCAGTCCTCGTATGGAGGGCCGGGAGCTGTTTTTT. Its protein is CASSPRMEGRELFF.

This sequence joins TRBV4-3 and TRBJ1-4, with 7 bases identical to TRBD1. V dropped 1 base and J dropped 4; count of bases not matched to a gene: 3. CDR3 size: 15 residues. CDR1 is LGHNA and CDR2 is YSLEER in the germline V gene. CDR3 DNA: TGCGCCAGCAGCCAAGGGAACAGGGGTAATGAAAAACTGTTTTTT. Translated, it gives CASSQGNRGNEKLFF.

This clone was observed a few times. This CDR3 is CASSLQASSYEQYF. The CDR3 DNA reads as TGTGCCAGCAGCTTACAGGCAAGCTCCTACGAGCAGTACTTC. This rearrangement joins TRBV7-2 to TRBJ2-7; no definite D call. Germline CDR1 is SGHTA and CDR2 is FQGNSA. This CDR3 contains 14 residues. The V end lost 2 bases, the J end lost 0 bases, and 8 bases lay between the germline ends.